The subject of this entry is one TCR beta chain. In the original workflow: From reference gene primer amplification, estimates of nucleated cell counts were derived. Here immunoSEQ multiplex PCR was the method, and the copy in TCRdb shows in-frame clones only, minus some. The V and J calls and clone size come from that table; D and trimming were worked out from the DNA. The sample has a few hundred thousand clones, less than 95% seen once. The data derive from a study of blood T cell repertoires in COVID-19. Study-level background: Italy, Spain and the United States were the sources of the convalescent and acute COVID-19 samples. PBMCs, B-cell-depleted T cells, or T cells provided the cDNA or gDNA that made up the material.

Symptom resolution, clearance, or two negative PCRs marked donors in Cohort 3 as recovered. After removal of 4 bases from V and 4 bases from J, the junction contained 2 bases not matched to a gene. From germline, CDR1 is LGHDT and CDR2 YNNKEL (reference sequence). This CDR3 is 13 amino acids long. The sequenced material came from PBMCs or T cells enriched from blood (not recorded which). The chain employs TRBV3-1 (or the pseudogene TRBV3-2) and TRBJ1-2; 8 bases align to TRBD1. This TCR derives from a man in his late teens or twenties who had recovered from COVID-19. CDR3 sequence: CASSLGQGYGYTF. DNA of the CDR3: TGTGCCAGCAGCCTTGGACAGGGCTATGGCTACACCTTC.